The clone carrying this T cell receptor (beta chain) was seen repeatedly, ten times or more. The antigen is undetermined. The entry originates in a study of T-cell memory formation after mild COVID-19. Whole-study results and caveats: Later expanders leaned CD4+, whereas clones that contracted between day 15 and 85 were balanced CD4/CD8. Several responding clones turned up in pre-infection memory, indicating that cross-reactive memory may have taken part.

5'RACE, which relied on constant-segment primers, yielded TCR alpha and TCR beta cDNA libraries carrying sample barcodes and UMIs. TCRdb re-called the 5' RACE reads with MiXCR, one entry per CDR3 protein. Counted here are about 470,000 distinct CDR3 sequences, about 18% occurring once; the ten biggest clones make up about 12%. The CDR3 loop spans 14 amino acids. Germline V gene data show CDR1 as MNHNY and CDR2 as SVGAGI (reference sequence). Trimming at V came to 5 bases and at J to 1 base, leaving 3 bases not matched to a gene. The clonotype was recovered from an adult woman who had mild COVID-19 (a few samples of this study predate the infection). Cell type and time point are not known. V gene TRBV6-6 combines with J gene TRBJ1-1; TRBD1 aligns across 8 bases. Sequenced input: PBMCs or a T cell subset sorted from them (not recorded which). The CDR3, as DNA: TGTGCCAGCAGTGGACAGGGTGCGAACACTGAAGCTTTCTTT. This translates into CASSGQGANTEAFF.